Only a few counts were recorded for the clone carrying this TCR beta chain. The data belong to a study of early T cells in non-severe SARS-CoV-2 infection. In TCRdb, the 5' RACE reads were re-called with MiXCR into one record per CDR3 protein. Here the sample spans tens of thousands of distinct CDR3 sequences, under 10% being singletons. Sequencing was performed on whole blood. This sequence was found in an adult who was a healthcare worker with PCR-confirmed SARS-CoV-2 infection or an uninfected control (not recorded which).

CDR3 sequence: CASPLRGSPALDEQYF. For the CDR3, the DNA is TGTGCCAGCCCTTTAAGGGGGAGCCCGGCCTTGGACGAGCAGTACTTC. This sequence joins TRBV6-1 and TRBJ2-7, with TRBD1 as a possible D gene (6 bases). CDR3 length: 16 residues. Germline-derived CDR1 and CDR2 are MNHNS and SASEGT. V was cut by 8 bases and J by 5 bases, with 25 bases left in between.